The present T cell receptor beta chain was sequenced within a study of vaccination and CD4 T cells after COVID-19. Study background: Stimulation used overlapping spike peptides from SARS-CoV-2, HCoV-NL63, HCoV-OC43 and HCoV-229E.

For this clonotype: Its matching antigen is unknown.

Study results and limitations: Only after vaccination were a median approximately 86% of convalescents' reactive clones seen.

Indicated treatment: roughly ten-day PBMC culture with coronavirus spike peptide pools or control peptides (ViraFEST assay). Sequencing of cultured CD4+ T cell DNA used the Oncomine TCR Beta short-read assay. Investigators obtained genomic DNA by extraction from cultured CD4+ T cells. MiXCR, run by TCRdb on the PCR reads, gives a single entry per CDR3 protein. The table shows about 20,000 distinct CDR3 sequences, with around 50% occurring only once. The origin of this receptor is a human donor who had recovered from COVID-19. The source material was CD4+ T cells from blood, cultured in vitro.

DNA for the CDR3: TGTGCCAGCAGCTTGTGGATAGCGGCCGAGACAGATACGCAGTATTTT. It specifies CASSLWIAAETDTQYF. V is TRBV7-6 and J is TRBJ2-3; D is perhaps TRBD2 (6 bases). This CDR3 is built from 16 residues. Germline CDR1 and CDR2: SGHVS and FNYEAQ. V gave up 3 bases and J gave up 3 bases, with 16 bases separating them.